These 9 T cell receptor beta chains originate from one sample sequenced in a study of blood T cell repertoires in COVID-19. Sequencing was performed with immunoSEQ multiplex PCR; in TCRdb, only in-frame clones are kept and a portion is missing. The profile shows roughly 350,000 clones, over 75% of them singletons. Sequenced: peripheral blood. These receptors were taken from a woman in her thirties with COVID-19, enrolled during active disease.

The chain links TRBV10-3 to TRBJ2-5; TRBD2 matches at 10 bases. The V gene end was trimmed by 4 bases and the J gene end by 8 bases; junction bases not matched to a gene: 7. CDR3 length equals 14 residues. The germline V gene has CDR1 ENHRY and CDR2 SYGVKD. The CDR3 nucleotides read TGTGCCATCAGTGCCCCTAGCGGGAGAGACACCCAGTACTTC. It is translated as CAISAPSGRDTQYF.

This clone occurred many times. CDR3 in amino acids: CASSQLEGEVNEQYF. The CDR3 DNA reads TGCGCCAGCAGTCAATTGGAGGGAGAGGTAAACGAGCAGTACTTC. This chain links TRBV23-1 with TRBJ2-7; perhaps TRBD2 as D (6 bases). TRBV23-1 is known as an ORF, though its function is uncertain. Trimming took 1 base from V and 5 from J, leaving 15 bases between them. There are 15 residues in the CDR3.

The chain carries TRBV5-5 and TRBJ1-3; TRBD1 might be the D (6 bases). V lost 1 base and J lost 0, with 11 bases in between. Per germline, CDR1 SGHKS and CDR2 YYEKEE (reference sequence). This CDR3 has 16 amino acids. The CDR3 protein is CASSLSGQNSGNTIYF. In DNA, the CDR3 is TGTGCCAGCAGCTTGTCCGGACAGAACTCTGGAAACACCATATATTTT.

The J gene is TRBJ2-5, the V gene TRBV23-1; 8 positions agree with TRBD2. TRBV23-1 is assigned to the ORF class and has an uncertain function. This CDR3 is 13 amino acids long. V lost 3 bases and J lost 5; bases outside the gene matches: 2. As DNA, the CDR3 is TGCGCCAGCAGTCACGGGAGGGAGGAGACCCAGTACTTC. It yields the protein CASSHGREETQYF.

The rearrangement links TRBV10-2 to TRBJ1-1; 8 bases match TRBD1. Germline CDR1 WSHSY, CDR2 SAAADI. Trimming took 2 bases from V and 7 from J; bases not matched to a gene: 6. The CDR3 sequence is 14 residues long. The CDR3 sequence is CASSEGRGLSEAFF. The CDR3 coding sequence is TGCGCCAGCAGTGAGGGCAGGGGGCTGAGTGAAGCTTTCTTT.

This sequence joins TRBV28 and TRBJ1-6; possibly TRBD1 for D (6 bases). Germline CDR1 MDHEN, CDR2 SYDVKM. Deletions cut 2 bases from V and 4 bases from J, with 12 bases between. CDR3 length: 16 amino acids. In DNA, the CDR3 is TGTGCCAGCAGTTTACCGACAGGTCAATATAATTCACCCCTCCACTTT. Translating gives CASSLPTGQYNSPLHF.

This chain joins TRBV4-3 and TRBJ2-3; the D is unclear. CDR1 and CDR2 from the germline V gene are LGHNA and YSLEER. This CDR3 region has 17 residues. V dropped 1 base and J dropped 0 bases, with 14 bases sitting between them. In DNA form, the CDR3 reads TGCGCCAGCAGCCAAGGGATAACTACTTCTAGCACAGATACGCAGTATTTT. This translates into CASSQGITTSSTDTQYF.

The V gene is TRBV6-5, the J gene TRBJ2-1; TRBD2 agrees at 7 bases. The CDR3 runs 14 residues. V dropped 7 bases and J dropped 0; count of bases not matched to a gene: 3. In germline, CDR1 is MNHEY, CDR2 SVGAGI. CDR3 DNA sequence: TGTGCCAGCAAGGGCGGGAGCTCCTACAATGAGCAGTTCTTC. Translated, it gives CASKGGSSYNEQFF.

The table lists this clone with many counts. The chain couples TRBV6-6 to TRBJ2-2, with D possibly matching TRBD1 (6 bases). The CDR3 extends over 14 amino acids. Trimming removed 7 bases from V and 0 bases from J, with 9 bases in between. Per germline, CDR1 MNHNY and CDR2 SVGAGI (reference sequence). The CDR3 region is CASKRDTNTGELFF. CDR3 nucleotide sequence: TGTGCCAGCAAAAGGGACACGAACACCGGGGAGCTGTTTTTT.